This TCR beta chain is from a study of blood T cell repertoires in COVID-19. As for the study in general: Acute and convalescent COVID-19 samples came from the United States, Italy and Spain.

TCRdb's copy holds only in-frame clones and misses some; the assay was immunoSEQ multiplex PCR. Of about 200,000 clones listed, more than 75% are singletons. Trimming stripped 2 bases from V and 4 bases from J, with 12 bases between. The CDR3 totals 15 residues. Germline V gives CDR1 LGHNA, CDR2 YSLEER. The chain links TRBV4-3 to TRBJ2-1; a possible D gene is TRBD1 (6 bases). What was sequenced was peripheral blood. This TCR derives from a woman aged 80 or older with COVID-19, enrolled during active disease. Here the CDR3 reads CASSQSTGRYNEQFF. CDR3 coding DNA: TGCGCCAGCAGCCAATCGACAGGAAGATACAATGAGCAGTTCTTC.